The source of this T cell receptor beta chain is a study of vaccination effects on CD4 cells after COVID-19. In the ViraFEST assay, antigen-specific CD4+ clonotypes were identified by expansion after peptide-pool stimulation. The culture ran for approximately nine days before CD4+ T cells were isolated. Their SARS-CoV-2 infection, verified by PCR, occurred between March and December 2020. The germline gives CDR1 GTSNPN, CDR2 SVGIG (reference sequence). The CDR3 covers 11 residues. The V and J ends lost 3 bases and 6 bases, in that order; junction bases with no gene match: 2. In regard to this clone: No antigen is known for it.

Measured with immunoSEQ multiplex PCR; TCRdb has only the in-frame clones, and not every one. Of around 20,000 clones listed, around 74% are singletons. This specimen was CD4+ T cells from PBMCs cultured with a peptide pool, taken before COVID-19 vaccination. This receptor was taken from a human donor who had a prior SARS-CoV-2 infection. The V call is TRBV30, the J call TRBJ2-7; 7 bases agree with TRBD1. DNA of the CDR3: TGTGCCTGGAGGACAGGGCGCGAGCAGTACTTC. Protein sequence: CAWRTGREQYF.